This T cell receptor (beta chain) is from a study of Graves' ophthalmopathy and Graves' hyperthyroidism. Overall study results and limits: With almost 90% sensitivity and over 65% specificity, a 13-signature model separated ophthalmopathy from stable hyperthyroidism. Both an approximately 68% sensitivity and a 72.22% specificity characterized the model's predictions of ophthalmopathy progression.

Pregnant or lactating patients and those with other autoimmune diseases or uncontrolled infections were excluded. Transcripts of RNA were the source for amplifying TCR beta CDR3 regions. First-round RT-PCR employed HTBI primers, with a second-round multiplex PCR after it. TCRdb independently ran MiXCR on the multiplex PCR reads; one entry per CDR3 protein. The sample lists a few hundred thousand distinct CDR3 sequences, under 45% occurring once. A note on this clonotype: What it binds is unknown.

Sequenced material: peripheral blood or thyroid tissue (not recorded which). The TCR was taken from an adult man with Graves' hyperthyroidism.

The CDR3 reads CASNPAPNTEAFF. DNA of the CDR3: TGTGCCAGCAATCCAGCCCCGAACACTGAAGCTTTCTTT. The chain links TRBV12-3 or TRBV12-4 to TRBJ1-1; unclear D gene. Trimming took off 7 bases at V and 1 base at J, with 10 bases between the two ends. CDR3 length: 13 residues.